Below, 19 T cell receptor beta chains from the same sample are listed, as sequenced in a study of blood T cell repertoires in COVID-19. Clones were sequenced by immunoSEQ multiplex PCR, and TCRdb holds only the in-frame ones, with some missing. The data contain 150,000 to 200,000 clones, around 84% of them singletons. The sequencing input was peripheral blood. The receptors shown here come from a man aged 35 to 55 with active or convalescent COVID-19.

V usage is TRBV24-1 and J usage is TRBJ2-1, with D possibly TRBD1 on 5 matching bases. There are 12 residues in the CDR3. Germline loops: CDR1 KGHDR, CDR2 SFDVKD. Trimming pared 9 bases from V and 6 bases from J, leaving 11 bases between. CDR3 sequence (DNA): TGTGCCACCGGGCGGACAAGCAATGAGCAGTTCTTC. Amino acid sequence: CATGRTSNEQFF.

The chain couples TRBV11-3 to TRBJ2-5; unclear D gene. V lost 0 bases to trimming and J lost 2 bases, with 4 bases between them. Germline V CDR1 and CDR2: SGHNT, YENEEA. This CDR3 is 13 amino acids long. The CDR3 nucleotides are TGTGCCAGCAGCTTAGACAGTCAAGAGACCCAGTACTTC. This translates into CASSLDSQETQYF.

This chain connects TRBV3-1 (or the pseudogene TRBV3-2) to TRBJ1-1; D possibly corresponds to TRBD1 (5 bases). Germline V gene sequence: CDR1 LGHDT, CDR2 YNNKEL (reference sequence). Trimming cost V 3 bases and J 2 bases, with 10 bases left between them. This CDR3 has 14 amino acids. CDR3 coding DNA: TGTGCCAGCAGCCAGGGGCTCAGAAACACTGAAGCTTTCTTT. Amino acid sequence: CASSQGLRNTEAFF.

V and J are TRBV2 and TRBJ1-5, with a tentative D call TRBD1 (5 bases). The V and J ends lost 1 base and 2 bases respectively, with 9 bases between them. Germline CDR1 reads SNHLY; CDR2 reads FYNNEI. The CDR3 consists of 15 residues. The CDR3 coding sequence is TGTGCCAGCAGTGAAGTAGGAGGGGGCAATCAGCCCCAGCATTTT. Its translation is CASSEVGGGNQPQHF.

The chain couples TRBV5-4 to TRBJ2-1, with TRBD2 identical over 14 bases. V trimming: 3 bases; J trimming: 8 bases; junction bases outside the gene matches: 4. The CDR3 is 15 residues long. Germline V gene lookup returns CDR1 SGHNT and CDR2 YYREEE (reference sequence). The DNA for the CDR3 is TGTGCCAGCAGCTCGCGACTAGCGGGGGGGCATGAGCAGTTCTTC. Residues: CASSSRLAGGHEQFF.

The J gene is TRBJ2-5, the V gene TRBV7-3, with 7 positions matching TRBD2. Germline CDR1 SGHTA, CDR2 FQGTGA. The junction had 3 bases not matched to a gene; V was cut back by 3 bases and J by 2 bases. CDR3 size: 14 residues. The CDR3 region has the DNA TGTGCCAGCAGCTTGTGGGGGGGACAAGAGACCCAGTACTTC. Encoded protein: CASSLWGGQETQYF. Drawing the rest from reference TRBV7-3 and TRBJ2-5, the complete variable domain is GAGVSQTPSNKVTEKGKYVELRCDPISGHTALYWYRQSLGQGPEFLIYFQGTGAADDSGLPNDRFFAVRPEGSVSTLKIQRTERGDSAVYLCASSLWGGQETQYFGPGTRLLVL.

V gene TRBV7-6 combines with J gene TRBJ2-5; TRBD2 aligns across 8 bases. Looked up from germline, CDR1 is SGHVS and CDR2 is FNYEAQ. Unmatched junction bases numbered 3, after V lost 1 base and J lost 2 bases. The CDR3 spans 15 residues. The CDR3 bases are TGTGCCAGCAGCTTAGTGGGCGGGGGGCAAGAGACCCAGTACTTC. Its protein product is CASSLVGGGQETQYF.

The chain carries TRBV19 and TRBJ2-5; TRBD2 might be the D (6 bases). Germline V gene lookup returns CDR1 LNHDA and CDR2 SQIVND (reference sequence). The CDR3 is 14 residues long. V lost 8 bases and J lost 1, with 14 bases in between. The CDR3 DNA is TGTGCCAGTGGTTTCGCGGGGACCCAAGAGACCCAGTACTTC. It encodes CASGFAGTQETQYF.

This clone occurred a few times. The rearrangement links TRBV28 to TRBJ2-1, with D perhaps TRBD2 (5 bases). The CDR3 loop spans 15 amino acids. Trimming removed 2 bases at V and 8 bases at J, with 16 bases between. Per the germline V gene, CDR1 is MDHEN and CDR2 is SYDVKM. CDR3 DNA sequence: TGTGCCAGCAGTTTACTGGGCAGGATGGGAGATGAGCAGTTCTTC. Protein product: CASSLLGRMGDEQFF.

Concerning this clone: Other nucleotide sequences from this sample produce the same CDR3. J is TRBJ1-5 and V is TRBV19, with D tentatively TRBD1 (6 bases). With 5 bases removed from V and 4 bases from J, the gap between germline ends came to 9 bases. The CDR3 length is 13 residues. Looked up from germline, CDR1 is LNHDA and CDR2 is SQIVND (reference sequence). CDR3: CASSGTGNQPQHF. CDR3 coding DNA: TGTGCCAGTAGTGGAACAGGGAATCAGCCCCAGCATTTT.

This clone was detected once. This chain uses TRBV2 with TRBJ1-1; perhaps TRBD1 as D (6 bases). The CDR3 length is 13 residues. Per germline, CDR1 SNHLY and CDR2 FYNNEI. The V gene lost 8 bases and the J gene lost 3 bases, with 13 bases spanning the gap. The chain's CDR3 is CASEGGFDTEAFF. CDR3 DNA sequence: TGTGCCAGCGAGGGGGGGTTTGACACTGAAGCTTTCTTT.

This sequence joins TRBV28 and TRBJ1-5, with D unclear. V was trimmed by 7 bases and J by 7 bases, leaving 14 bases between them. The CDR3 runs 13 residues. Germline assignment: CDR1 MDHEN and CDR2 SYDVKM. This CDR3 is CASTLEVHQPQHF. The CDR3 DNA sequence: TGTGCCAGCACCCTAGAGGTCCACCAGCCCCAGCATTTT.

V and J are TRBV2 and TRBJ1-1; D is possibly TRBD1 (5 bases). Germline CDR1 and CDR2: SNHLY and FYNNEI. Trimming stripped 5 bases from V and 2 bases from J, with 6 bases between. This CDR3 is built from 12 residues. CDR3 sequence (DNA): TGTGCCAGCAGTAGGACAAACACTGAAGCTTTCTTT. It is translated as CASSRTNTEAFF.

This clone was recorded once. The V gene is TRBV4-3, the J gene TRBJ2-1; possibly TRBD2 for D (6 bases). Germline V gene sequence: CDR1 LGHNA, CDR2 YSLEER. The length of the CDR3 is 16 residues. Deletions cut 1 base from V and 5 bases from J, with 15 bases between. CDR3 region: CASSQAQGGYHNEQFF. The CDR3, as DNA: TGCGCCAGCAGCCAAGCGCAGGGAGGATATCACAATGAGCAGTTCTTC.

The chain is built from TRBV11-3 and TRBJ1-1, with D perhaps TRBD1 (5 bases). Trimming took 6 bases from V and 6 from J, leaving 14 bases between them. This CDR3 is 13 amino acids long. The germline V gene has CDR1 SGHNT and CDR2 YENEEA. The chain's CDR3 is CASRSREFAEAFF. CDR3 sequence (DNA): TGTGCCAGCAGAAGCAGGGAATTCGCTGAAGCTTTCTTT.

Here the CDR3 DNA reads TGTGCCAGCTTCAACAGGGGAAGAGATACGCAGTATTTT. It translates to CASFNRGRDTQYF. This sequence joins TRBV6-5 and TRBJ2-3; 7 positions agree with TRBD1. This CDR3 contains 13 residues. CDR1 MNHEY and CDR2 SVGAGI come from the germline V gene. V shed 8 bases and J 5 bases; nucleotides not matched to a gene: 7.

V is TRBV19 and J is TRBJ2-2; D is possibly TRBD1 (5 bases). V dropped 10 bases and J dropped 6 bases, with 15 bases sitting between them. Germline values: CDR1 LNHDA, CDR2 SQIVND (reference sequence). The CDR3 is made up of 13 amino acids. CDR3 protein: CATLGQAAGELFF. As DNA, the CDR3 is TGTGCCACCCTGGGGCAGGCGGCCGGGGAGCTGTTTTTT.

This clone was seen once. This chain joins TRBV27 and TRBJ1-6; 7 bases agree with TRBD1. The J segment lost 0 bases and the V segment lost 2 bases, leaving 10 bases of the junction unmatched. Germline CDR1 reads MNHEY; CDR2 reads SMNVEV (reference sequence). The CDR3 has 19 amino acids. CDR3 sequence: CASSLQRRDRGSYNSPLHF. In nucleotides, the CDR3 is TGTGCCAGCAGTTTACAGAGACGGGACAGAGGCTCCTATAATTCACCCCTCCACTTT.

This chain links TRBV5-1 with TRBJ1-2; 9 nucleotides match TRBD1. Unmatched junction bases numbered 5, after V lost 4 bases and J lost 4 bases. The CDR3 is made up of 14 amino acids. Germline V CDR1 and CDR2: SGHRS, YFSETQ. This CDR3 reads CASSLTGGPYGYTF. The CDR3, as DNA: TGCGCCAGCAGCCTCACAGGGGGCCCCTATGGCTACACCTTC. Variable domain in full (rest from reference TRBV5-1 and TRBJ1-2): KAGVTQTPRYLIKTRGQQVTLSCSPISGHRSVSWYQQTPGQGLQFLFEYFSETQRNKGNFPGRFSGRQFSNSRSEMNVSTLELGDSALYLCASSLTGGPYGYTFGSGTRLTVV.